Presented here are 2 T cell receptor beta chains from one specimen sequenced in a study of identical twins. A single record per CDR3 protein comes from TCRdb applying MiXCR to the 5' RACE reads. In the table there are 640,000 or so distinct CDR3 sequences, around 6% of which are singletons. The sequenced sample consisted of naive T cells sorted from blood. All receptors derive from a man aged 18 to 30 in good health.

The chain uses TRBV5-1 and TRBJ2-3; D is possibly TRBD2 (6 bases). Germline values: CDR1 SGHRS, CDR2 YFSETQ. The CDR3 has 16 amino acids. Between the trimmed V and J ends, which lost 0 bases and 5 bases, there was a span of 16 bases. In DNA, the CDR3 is TGCGCCAGCAGCTTGGGTGGGACTCCCTACGGAGATACGCAGTATTTT. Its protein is CASSLGGTPYGDTQYF.

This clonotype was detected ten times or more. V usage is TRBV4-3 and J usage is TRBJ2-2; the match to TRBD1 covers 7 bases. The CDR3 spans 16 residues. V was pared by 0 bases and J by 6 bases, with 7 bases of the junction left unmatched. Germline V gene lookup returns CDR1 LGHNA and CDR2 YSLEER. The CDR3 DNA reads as TGCGCCAGCAGCCAAGATCGGGCAGGGGGATCCGGGGAGCTGTTTTTT. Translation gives CASSQDRAGGSGELFF.